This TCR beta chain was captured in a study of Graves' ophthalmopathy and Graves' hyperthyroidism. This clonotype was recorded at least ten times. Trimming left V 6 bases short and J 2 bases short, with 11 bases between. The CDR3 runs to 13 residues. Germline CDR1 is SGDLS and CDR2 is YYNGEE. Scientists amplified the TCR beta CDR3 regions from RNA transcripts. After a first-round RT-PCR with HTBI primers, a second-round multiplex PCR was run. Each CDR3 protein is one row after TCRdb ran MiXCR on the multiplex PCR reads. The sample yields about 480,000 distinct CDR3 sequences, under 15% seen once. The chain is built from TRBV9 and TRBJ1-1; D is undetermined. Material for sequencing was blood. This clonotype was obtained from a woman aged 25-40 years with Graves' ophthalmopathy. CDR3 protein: CASTRWGNTEAFF. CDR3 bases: TGTGCCAGCACTCGGTGGGGAAACACTGAAGCTTTCTTT.